This entry concerns a single T cell receptor beta chain. As handled by the study authors: Quantification of nucleated cells was approximated via reference gene primer amplification. Assay: immunoSEQ multiplex PCR; the TCRdb copy retains only in-frame clones and omits some. V and J calls and clone size are copied from that table; D and trimming were computed from the DNA. The sample carries over 200,000 clones, under 90% recorded once. CDR1 and CDR2 (germline): MNHNY, SVGAGI (reference sequence). The CDR3 has 14 amino acids. V gave up 10 bases and J gave up 7 bases, with 19 bases separating them. This sample was taken from a study of blood T cell repertoires in COVID-19. Study-wide context: Acute and convalescent COVID-19 specimens originated in the United States, Italy and Spain. The cDNA or gDNA used as material had been derived from T cells, B-cell-depleted T cells, or PBMCs.

The sequencing input was peripheral blood. The TCR was taken from a man aged 55 to 70 who had recovered from COVID-19. This sequence joins TRBV6-6 and TRBJ2-2, with unresolved D. The CDR3 region has the DNA TGTGCCACCACCCCTACCGGTAGCATCGGGGAGCTGTTTTTT. Protein: CATTPTGSIGELFF.